This is a list of T cell receptor beta chains from one sample in a study of blood T cell repertoires in COVID-19. Using immunoSEQ multiplex PCR, the repertoire was profiled, and TCRdb retains in-frame clones only, with some absent. This sample has 110,000 to 150,000 clones, with around four fifths found just once. The specimen was PBMCs or T cells enriched from blood (not recorded which). Receptors were obtained from a woman in her forties who had recovered from COVID-19. The CDR3 runs from the conserved cysteine through the conserved F or W. A D gene is named only where the DNA matches it firmly. Not every row has a clone size; where given, it reads once, few, many or a size class.

v_call	d_call	cdr3_length	j_call	clone_size	cdr3_nt	cdr3_aa
TRBV2	NA	16	TRBJ1-2	NA	TGTGCCAGCAGTTCTCGGGCGAATCAGGGTAACTATGGCTACACCTTC	CASSSRANQGNYGYTF
TRBV6-4	NA	14	TRBJ2-5	few	TGTGCCAGCAGTGGACCTAGCGCCCCAGAGACCCAGTACTTC	CASSGPSAPETQYF
TRBV7-9	NA	15	TRBJ1-1	NA	TGTGCCAGCAGCAGGGGCGGACACCTGAACACTGAAGCTTTCTTT	CASSRGGHLNTEAFF
TRBV30	TRBD1	16	TRBJ1-1	once	TGTGCCTGGACCACGTTCCGGGACAGGGTGAACACTGAAGCTTTCTTT	CAWTTFRDRVNTEAFF
TRBV7-2	TRBD1	13	TRBJ1-2	NA	TGTGCCAGCAGCGTCGGACAGGGCTATGGCTACACCTTC	CASSVGQGYGYTF
TRBV27	NA	13	TRBJ2-4	NA	TGTGCCAGCAGTTTGTTGGAGTCAAACATTCAGTACTTC	CASSLLESNIQYF
TRBV29-1	TRBD1	14	TRBJ2-2	once	TGCAGCGTCGGGACAGGGTCGAACACCGGGGAGCTGTTTTTT	CSVGTGSNTGELFF
TRBV12-5	TRBD1	15	TRBJ2-3	once	TGTGCTAGTGTCTTCCCGGGACAGGTTACAGATACGCAGTATTTT	CASVFPGQVTDTQYF
TRBV5-1	TRBD1	14	TRBJ2-1	NA	TGCGCCAGCAGCTTGGGACAGGGGGTCAATGAGCAGTTCTTC	CASSLGQGVNEQFF
TRBV10-3	NA	15	TRBJ2-1	NA	TGTGCCATCAGTGAGGCGGGGCAAGGATACAATGAGCAGTTCTTC	CAISEAGQGYNEQFF
TRBV7-9	NA	15	TRBJ2-1	NA	TGTGCCAGCAGCTCGGTGAGGGACACCAACAATGAGCAGTTCTTC	CASSSVRDTNNEQFF
TRBV10-3	NA	16	TRBJ2-7	NA	TGTGCCATCAGTGAGTCGGTGATTTTGAGCTCCTACGAGCAGTACTTC	CAISESVILSSYEQYF
TRBV12-3/TRBV12-4	NA	13	TRBJ1-5	NA	TGTGCCAGCAGTTTACAAATCAATCAGCCCCAGCATTTT	CASSLQINQPQHF
TRBV7-2	TRBD1	15	TRBJ2-2	NA	TGTGCCAGCAGAGGGGACAGGGGGCGCTCCGGGGAGCTGTTTTTT	CASRGDRGRSGELFF
TRBV7-2	TRBD1	15	TRBJ2-1	few	TGTGCCAGCAGCCCGTCCACAGGGGTGGTCAATGAGCAGTTCTTC	CASSPSTGVVNEQFF
TRBV6-1	TRBD1	15	TRBJ2-7	NA	TGTGCCAGCAGTGAAACGGGACAGGGCTCCTACGAGCAGTACTTC	CASSETGQGSYEQYF
TRBV5-6	TRBD2	15	TRBJ2-7	NA	TGTGCCAGCAGCTTGAGGACTAGCGGGAGTAACGAGCAGTACTTC	CASSLRTSGSNEQYF
TRBV9	TRBD2	15	TRBJ2-1	NA	TGTGCCAGCAGCCCCGGACTAGCGGTAGACAATGAGCAGTTCTTC	CASSPGLAVDNEQFF
TRBV2	NA	14	TRBJ2-7	NA	TGTGCCAGCAGTAGGGACAACCGATCCTACGAGCAGTACTTC	CASSRDNRSYEQYF
TRBV27	NA	13	TRBJ1-2	NA	TGTGCCAGCAGCCGGTTAAGTAACTATGGCTACACCTTC	CASSRLSNYGYTF
TRBV7-8	TRBD2	16	TRBJ2-2	NA	TGTGCCAGCAGCCGCCGACTAGCGGGAGAATCCGGGGAGCTGTTTTTT	CASSRRLAGESGELFF
TRBV5-4	TRBD2	15	TRBJ2-7	NA	TGTGCCAGCAGCATTAAGCGGGAGAGGGTCTACGAGCAGTACTTC	CASSIKRERVYEQYF
TRBV12-3/TRBV12-4	TRBD1	13	TRBJ1-2	once	TGTGCCAGCAGTGGGACAGAAACCTATGGCTACACCTTC	CASSGTETYGYTF
TRBV7-2	NA	13	TRBJ2-3	once	TGTGCCAGCAGCGCATGGGAGTGGGATACGCAGTATTTT	CASSAWEWDTQYF
TRBV2	TRBD2	16	TRBJ2-3	NA	TGTGCCAGCAGAGTACGGAGCGGGGGGGCCACAGATACGCAGTATTTT	CASRVRSGGATDTQYF
TRBV4-1	TRBD1	14	TRBJ1-2	NA	TGCGCCAGCAGACTAGGACAGGGCAACTATGGCTACACCTTC	CASRLGQGNYGYTF
TRBV4-1	TRBD1	14	TRBJ1-1	NA	TGCGCCAGCAGCCAAACAGGGGGCATTACTGAAGCTTTCTTT	CASSQTGGITEAFF
TRBV3-1/TRBV3-2	TRBD2	20	TRBJ2-1	NA	TGTGCCAGCAGCCAAGTCCTTCTTATACCGGGACTAGCGGAGTACAATGAGCAGTTCTTC	CASSQVLLIPGLAEYNEQFF
TRBV5-1	TRBD1	15	TRBJ1-1	NA	TGCGCCAGCAGCTCTAACAGGGGGCAGGACACTGAAGCTTTCTTT	CASSSNRGQDTEAFF
TRBV2	NA	12	TRBJ2-2	NA	TGTGCCAGCAGTGAACCGGGCGGGGAGCTGTTTTTT	CASSEPGGELFF
TRBV9	TRBD2	16	TRBJ2-2	few	TGTGCCAGCAGCGTAGCGAGCGGGAAGAACACCGGGGAGCTGTTTTTT	CASSVASGKNTGELFF
TRBV9	NA	17	TRBJ1-2	NA	TGTGCCAGCAGCGTCTCAGGCAAACCGAGTATCCTCTATGGCTACACCTTC	CASSVSGKPSILYGYTF
TRBV27	TRBD2	13	TRBJ2-1	NA	TGTGCCAGCAGTTGGGGCGGGAGAGATGAGCAGTTCTTC	CASSWGGRDEQFF
TRBV7-2	NA	13	TRBJ2-1	once	TGTGCCAGCAGCCCCCCCCTCTACAATGAGCAGTTCTTC	CASSPPLYNEQFF
TRBV3-1/TRBV3-2	TRBD2	12	TRBJ2-7	NA	TGTGCCAGCAGGGCGGGGGGGCACGAGCAGTACTTC	CASRAGGHEQYF
TRBV29-1	NA	12	TRBJ1-5	NA	TGCAGCGTTGGTCAGGACAATCAGCCCCAGCATTTT	CSVGQDNQPQHF
TRBV27	NA	14	TRBJ1-5	once	TGTGCCAGCAGTTTGACAGCTAGCAATCAGCCCCAGCATTTT	CASSLTASNQPQHF